This paragraph reports one TCR beta chain. The antigen is not known. The source of the sample is a study of blood T cells in healthy people across ages. Study conclusions and caveats: The study found more naive CD4+ cells and higher diversity in long-lived than aged donors. Age showed a roughly linear inverse relationship with TCR beta diversity per million T cells.

With V trimmed by 2 bases and J by 9 bases, 4 bases remained unmatched. The CDR3 is made up of 13 amino acids. CDR1 SGDLS and CDR2 YYNGEE come from the germline V gene. A second 7 to 11 cycle PCR used barcoded and J-beta primers. TCRdb passed the 5' RACE reads through MiXCR, listing each CDR3 protein once. The sample shows about a million distinct CDR3 sequences, approximately 50% of them seen only once. Whenever a sample was processed, at least 6.5 million PBMCs were isolated. Sequencing was done on a sample of blood. This TCR was recovered from a woman aged 60-75 years in good health. The chain couples TRBV9 to TRBJ2-1; TRBD1 matches at 8 bases. The CDR3 nucleotides are TGTGCCAGCAGCGTCCTTCAGGGGGCTGAGCAGTTCTTC. Translating it yields CASSVLQGAEQFF.